These T cell receptor beta chains were read from a single sample in a study of metastatic and nonmetastatic thyroid tumors. With MiXCR, TCRdb called clones anew from the PCR reads. The sample includes 20,000 to 25,000 clones, more than 12% of them seen just once. The sequencing sample was made of tumor tissue. The source is a female donor with papillary thyroid cancer or a benign thyroid nodule (not recorded which). Some clones in this sample may be carry-over from other donors' samples. Both conserved end residues are part of each CDR3. Each record gives: J gene, clone size, V gene, D gene, CDR3 protein, CDR3 DNA. The D gene is left open where the match is weak. Rows give clone size only sometimes, using once, few, many, or a class for an expanded clone.

J gene: TRBJ1-2
clone size: many
V gene: TRBV19
D gene: TRBD1
CDR3 protein: CASRPTLEGDRAVTNYGYTF
CDR3 DNA: TGTGCCAGTAGACCTACTTTGGAAGGGGACAGGGCCGTTACTAACTATGGCTACACCTTC

J gene: TRBJ1-6
clone size: many
V gene: TRBV19
D gene: TRBD1
CDR3 protein: CASSFGTGASSPLHF
CDR3 DNA: TGTGCCAGTAGTTTCGGAACAGGGGCCTCTTCACCCCTCCACTTT

J gene: TRBJ2-7
clone size: many
V gene: TRBV18
D gene: TRBD1
CDR3 protein: CASSPRDREQYF
CDR3 DNA: TGTGCCAGCTCACCACGGGACAGAGAGCAGTACTTC

J gene: TRBJ2-1
clone size: many
V gene: TRBV20-1
D gene: TRBD2
CDR3 protein: CSARDLTLTSGGNEQFF
CDR3 DNA: TGCAGTGCTAGAGATCTTACCTTGACTAGCGGAGGCAATGAGCAGTTCTTC

J gene: TRBJ2-1
clone size: many
V gene: TRBV7-3
D gene: NA
CDR3 protein: CASSLSGPSSYNEQFF
CDR3 DNA: TGTGCCAGCAGCTTAAGCGGCCCAAGCTCCTACAATGAGCAGTTCTTC

J gene: TRBJ2-1
clone size: NA
V gene: TRBV9
D gene: TRBD2
CDR3 protein: CASSASGVYNEQFF
CDR3 DNA: TGTGCCAGCAGCGCTAGCGGGGTCTACAATGAGCAGTTCTTC

J gene: TRBJ2-7
clone size: NA
V gene: TRBV5-1
D gene: NA
CDR3 protein: CASRPTASDSYEQYF
CDR3 DNA: TGCGCCAGCAGACCCACTGCCTCCGATTCCTACGAGCAGTACTTC

J gene: TRBJ2-4
clone size: many
V gene: TRBV27
D gene: NA
CDR3 protein: CASSLKGTKNIQYF
CDR3 DNA: TGTGCCAGCAGTTTAAAAGGGACCAAAAACATTCAGTACTTC

J gene: TRBJ2-1
clone size: many
V gene: TRBV5-1
D gene: NA
CDR3 protein: CASGSSYNEQFF
CDR3 DNA: TGCGCCAGCGGGAGCTCCTACAATGAGCAGTTCTTC

J gene: TRBJ2-1
clone size: medium-sized
V gene: TRBV20-1
D gene: NA
CDR3 protein: CSARGASGGDYNEQFF
CDR3 DNA: TGCAGTGCTAGAGGGGCTTCAGGCGGCGACTACAATGAGCAGTTCTTC

J gene: TRBJ2-2
clone size: many
V gene: TRBV12-3/TRBV12-4
D gene: NA
CDR3 protein: CASSLGTGELFF
CDR3 DNA: TGTGCCAGCAGTTTAGGCACCGGGGAGCTGTTTTTT

J gene: TRBJ2-7
clone size: many
V gene: TRBV3-1
D gene: NA
CDR3 protein: CASSQEEGQGWGNEQYF
CDR3 DNA: TGTGCCAGCAGCCAAGAGGAAGGGCAGGGTTGGGGTAACGAGCAGTACTTC

J gene: TRBJ2-7
clone size: medium-sized
V gene: TRBV24-1
D gene: NA
CDR3 protein: CATGRREQYF
CDR3 DNA: TGTGCCACCGGTAGAAGGGAGCAGTACTTC

J gene: TRBJ1-1
clone size: few
V gene: TRBV9
D gene: NA
CDR3 protein: CASSVGGTEAFF
CDR3 DNA: TGTGCCAGCAGCGTGGGGGGAACTGAAGCTTTCTTT

J gene: TRBJ2-4
clone size: many
V gene: TRBV5-4
D gene: NA
CDR3 protein: CASSLAGGASGNIQYF
CDR3 DNA: TGTGCCAGCAGCTTGGCCGGAGGGGCCTCGGGAAACATTCAGTACTTC

J gene: TRBJ2-7
clone size: many
V gene: TRBV11-2
D gene: TRBD2
CDR3 protein: CASSRSGTSGSYEQYF
CDR3 DNA: TGTGCCAGCAGCCGATCCGGGACTAGCGGGAGCTACGAGCAGTACTTC

J gene: TRBJ2-5
clone size: many
V gene: TRBV20-1
D gene: TRBD2
CDR3 protein: CSARVISGGRVETQYF
CDR3 DNA: TGCAGTGCTAGAGTAATCAGCGGGGGGCGGGTGGAGACCCAGTACTTC

J gene: TRBJ2-6
clone size: medium-sized
V gene: TRBV5-1
D gene: TRBD2
CDR3 protein: CASSSNPLAAGANVLTF
CDR3 DNA: TGCGCCAGCAGCTCGAACCCACTAGCGGCTGGGGCCAACGTCCTGACTTTC

J gene: TRBJ1-6
clone size: many
V gene: TRBV5-4
D gene: NA
CDR3 protein: CASSSRSVTGNSPLHF
CDR3 DNA: TGTGCCAGCAGCTCACGAAGCGTTACGGGGAATTCACCCCTCCACTTT

J gene: TRBJ1-5
clone size: medium-sized
V gene: TRBV6-2/TRBV6-3
D gene: TRBD1
CDR3 protein: CASSYTGGDNQPQHF
CDR3 DNA: TGTGCCAGCAGTTACACAGGGGGCGACAATCAGCCCCAGCATTTT

J gene: TRBJ2-3
clone size: many
V gene: TRBV20-1
D gene: NA
CDR3 protein: CSARAFTDTQYF
CDR3 DNA: TGCAGTGCTAGAGCCTTCACAGATACGCAGTATTTT

J gene: TRBJ2-3
clone size: NA
V gene: TRBV20-1
D gene: NA
CDR3 protein: CSARGGGVGRDTQYF
CDR3 DNA: TGCAGTGCTAGAGGCGGGGGCGTGGGGAGAGATACGCAGTATTTT

J gene: TRBJ2-2
clone size: NA
V gene: TRBV30
D gene: NA
CDR3 protein: CAWSPPPTRNTGELFF
CDR3 DNA: TGTGCCTGGAGTCCGCCACCTACCCGGAACACCGGGGAGCTGTTTTTT

J gene: TRBJ2-3
clone size: many
V gene: TRBV7-3
D gene: NA
CDR3 protein: CASSLNSADTQYF
CDR3 DNA: TGTGCCAGCAGCTTAAATAGCGCAGATACGCAGTATTTT

J gene: TRBJ2-3
clone size: few
V gene: TRBV6-1
D gene: NA
CDR3 protein: CASSNRGGSTDTQYF
CDR3 DNA: TGTGCCAGCAGCAATCGGGGAGGTAGCACAGATACGCAGTATTTT

J gene: TRBJ2-1
clone size: many
V gene: TRBV20-1
D gene: TRBD2
CDR3 protein: CSALGTRENNEQFF
CDR3 DNA: TGCAGTGCTCTCGGGACTAGAGAAAACAATGAGCAGTTCTTC

J gene: TRBJ2-1
clone size: many
V gene: TRBV5-5
D gene: NA
CDR3 protein: CASSLGPLGEQFF
CDR3 DNA: TGTGCCAGCAGCTTGGGGCCCCTCGGGGAGCAGTTCTTC

J gene: TRBJ2-7
clone size: many
V gene: TRBV28
D gene: NA
CDR3 protein: CASSIPAYEQYF
CDR3 DNA: TGTGCCAGCTCCATCCCAGCCTACGAGCAGTACTTC

J gene: TRBJ2-1
clone size: many
V gene: TRBV5-1
D gene: NA
CDR3 protein: CASSQSPTYNEQFF
CDR3 DNA: TGCGCCAGCAGCCAGTCCCCTACCTACAATGAGCAGTTCTTC

J gene: TRBJ2-3
clone size: medium-sized
V gene: TRBV5-6
D gene: TRBD2
CDR3 protein: CASSSLRGGTDTQYF
CDR3 DNA: TGTGCCAGCAGTTCCCTGCGGGGGGGCACAGATACGCAGTATTTT

J gene: TRBJ2-3
clone size: many
V gene: TRBV30
D gene: NA
CDR3 protein: CAWSVSRTDTQYF
CDR3 DNA: TGTGCCTGGAGTGTATCCCGAACAGATACGCAGTATTTT

J gene: TRBJ1-1
clone size: many
V gene: TRBV29-1
D gene: TRBD1
CDR3 protein: CSVTGQQGTEAFF
CDR3 DNA: TGCAGCGTGACGGGACAGCAAGGGACTGAAGCTTTCTTT

J gene: TRBJ2-1
clone size: few
V gene: TRBV12-3/TRBV12-4
D gene: NA
CDR3 protein: CASSPGLYNEQFF
CDR3 DNA: TGTGCCAGCAGTCCGGGCCTCTACAATGAGCAGTTCTTC

J gene: TRBJ2-2
clone size: medium-sized
V gene: TRBV5-1
D gene: NA
CDR3 protein: CASSLDGNTGELFF
CDR3 DNA: TGCGCCAGCAGCTTGGACGGGAACACCGGGGAGCTGTTTTTT

J gene: TRBJ2-5
clone size: many
V gene: TRBV5-1
D gene: TRBD1
CDR3 protein: CASSLGVSTGEETQYF
CDR3 DNA: TGCGCCAGCAGCTTGGGGGTATCGACAGGGGAAGAGACCCAGTACTTC

J gene: TRBJ1-5
clone size: many
V gene: TRBV12-3/TRBV12-4
D gene: TRBD1
CDR3 protein: CASSFGQGYSNQPQHF
CDR3 DNA: TGTGCCAGCAGTTTTGGACAGGGTTATAGCAATCAGCCCCAGCATTTT

J gene: TRBJ2-4
clone size: many
V gene: TRBV12-3/TRBV12-4
D gene: NA
CDR3 protein: CASRELAKNIQYF
CDR3 DNA: TGTGCCAGCAGGGAACTAGCCAAAAACATTCAGTACTTC

J gene: TRBJ2-7
clone size: medium-sized
V gene: TRBV2
D gene: NA
CDR3 protein: CASSESRTRGGEQYF
CDR3 DNA: TGTGCCAGCAGTGAATCTAGGACTAGGGGGGGAGAGCAGTACTTC

J gene: TRBJ1-5
clone size: many
V gene: TRBV10-2
D gene: TRBD1
CDR3 protein: CASSTGDRQPQHF
CDR3 DNA: TGCGCCAGCAGCACAGGGGACAGGCAGCCCCAGCATTTT

J gene: TRBJ2-3
clone size: many
V gene: TRBV11-2
D gene: TRBD2
CDR3 protein: CASSGNSGGATDTQYF
CDR3 DNA: TGTGCCAGCAGCGGGAATAGCGGGGGGGCCACAGATACGCAGTATTTT

J gene: TRBJ2-2
clone size: many
V gene: TRBV2
D gene: TRBD1
CDR3 protein: CASNALTGGLITGELFF
CDR3 DNA: TGTGCCAGCAATGCCCTTACAGGGGGCCTTATCACCGGGGAGCTGTTTTTT

J gene: TRBJ2-7
clone size: medium-sized
V gene: TRBV6-1
D gene: NA
CDR3 protein: CASTPQGYSYEQYF
CDR3 DNA: TGTGCCAGCACCCCCCAGGGGTACTCCTACGAGCAGTACTTC

J gene: TRBJ2-1
clone size: NA
V gene: TRBV6-9
D gene: NA
CDR3 protein: CASSGQGSRNGQFF
CDR3 DNA: TGCGCCAGCAGTGGGCAGGGGAGTAGGAATGGGCAGTTCTTC

J gene: TRBJ2-1
clone size: many
V gene: TRBV5-1
D gene: TRBD2
CDR3 protein: CASSVLAGGENEQFF
CDR3 DNA: TGCGCCAGCAGCGTACTAGCGGGAGGGGAGAATGAGCAGTTCTTC

J gene: TRBJ1-1
clone size: many
V gene: TRBV6-4
D gene: NA
CDR3 protein: CASSYELNTEAFF
CDR3 DNA: TGTGCCAGCAGTTATGAACTGAACACTGAAGCTTTCTTT

J gene: TRBJ1-1
clone size: many
V gene: TRBV4-1
D gene: TRBD1
CDR3 protein: CASRQTGAEAFF
CDR3 DNA: TGCGCCAGCAGACAGACAGGGGCTGAAGCTTTCTTT

J gene: TRBJ2-1
clone size: NA
V gene: TRBV5-1
D gene: NA
CDR3 protein: CASNRDQVIEQFF
CDR3 DNA: TGCGCCAGCAATCGGGACCAAGTCATTGAGCAGTTCTTC

J gene: TRBJ2-1
clone size: NA
V gene: TRBV20-1
D gene: NA
CDR3 protein: CSARGGAGIYNEQLF
CDR3 DNA: TGCAGTGCTAGGGGCGGGGCTGGTATATACAATGAGCAGTTATTC

J gene: TRBJ2-7
clone size: many
V gene: TRBV3-1
D gene: TRBD2
CDR3 protein: CASSQEGSLAGGEQYF
CDR3 DNA: TGTGCCAGCAGCCAAGAGGGTTCACTAGCGGGAGGAGAGCAGTACTTC

J gene: TRBJ1-2
clone size: many
V gene: TRBV7-8
D gene: NA
CDR3 protein: CASSLNGRQGGYTF
CDR3 DNA: TGTGCCAGCAGCCTGAACGGCAGGCAGGGTGGCTACACCTTC

J gene: TRBJ1-5
clone size: many
V gene: TRBV12-3/TRBV12-4
D gene: NA
CDR3 protein: CASSPDSSFPQPQHF
CDR3 DNA: TGTGCCAGCAGCCCGGACAGCTCCTTTCCTCAGCCCCAGCATTTT

J gene: TRBJ1-2
clone size: many
V gene: TRBV18
D gene: NA
CDR3 protein: CASSPRSGYNGYTF
CDR3 DNA: TGTGCCAGCTCACCACGATCGGGATACAATGGCTACACCTTC

J gene: TRBJ2-5
clone size: many
V gene: TRBV11-2
D gene: TRBD1
CDR3 protein: CASSFNRGRETQYF
CDR3 DNA: TGTGCCAGCAGCTTCAACAGGGGGAGGGAGACCCAGTACTTC

J gene: TRBJ2-2
clone size: NA
V gene: TRBV7-2
D gene: NA
CDR3 protein: CASSSYLDWELLF
CDR3 DNA: TGTGCCAGCAGCTCTTACCTGGACTGGGAGCTGCTTTTT

J gene: TRBJ1-2
clone size: few
V gene: TRBV19
D gene: NA
CDR3 protein: CASREGGSYGYTF
CDR3 DNA: TGTGCCAGTAGGGAGGGGGGTTCCTATGGCTACACCTTC

J gene: TRBJ1-1
clone size: many
V gene: TRBV9
D gene: NA
CDR3 protein: CASSTKLQGEAFF
CDR3 DNA: TGTGCCAGCAGCACGAAATTACAGGGTGAAGCTTTCTTT

J gene: TRBJ2-3
clone size: many
V gene: TRBV28
D gene: NA
CDR3 protein: CASSFTGRGTDTQYF
CDR3 DNA: TGTGCCAGCAGTTTTACAGGGAGGGGGACAGATACGCAGTATTTT